This T cell receptor (beta chain) originates from a study of CD8 T cells in ankylosing spondylitis. TCRdb recomputed calls from the 5' RACE reads with MiXCR, one row per CDR3 protein. The table has under 450,000 distinct CDR3 sequences, more than 20% seen once. The origin of this receptor is a male donor with ankylosing spondylitis or in good health (not recorded which). Sequenced material: blood, either unsorted or a sorted T cell fraction (not recorded which).

This CDR3 reads CASSLPGVNNEQFF. In DNA form, the CDR3 reads TGTGCCAGCAGCTTACCAGGAGTAAACAATGAGCAGTTCTTC. This chain uses TRBV7-9 with TRBJ2-1; D gene uncertain. The CDR3 totals 14 residues. V was pared by 2 bases and J by 5 bases, with 10 bases between. Germline CDR1 SEHNR, CDR2 FQNEAQ (reference sequence).